This TCR beta chain was profiled in a study of T cell repertoires in cytomegalovirus infection. Across the study: Researchers turned to recently identified HLA-C-restricted CMV epitopes as well as well-studied HLA-B-restricted ones. General observations from the study: Clonotypes of TCR beta that were HLA-C-restricted and CMV-specific dominated the ex vivo response.

In its sample, this clonotype was seen a few times. Antigen: not known. Trimming left V 4 bases short and J 0 bases short, with 9 bases between. Germline loops: CDR1 SGDLS, CDR2 YYNGEE. The CDR3 length is 14 residues. One entry per CDR3 protein, called by TCRdb with MiXCR from the reads. Of roughly 340,000 distinct CDR3 sequences listed, almost 30% are singletons. The chain carries TRBV9 and TRBJ2-3; D ambiguous. The specimen comprised cultured PBMCs, sampled from culture after CMV antigen stimulation. This sequence originates from a human donor in good health (CMV status not recorded). Some clones in this sample may be carry-over from other donors' samples. For the CDR3, the DNA is TGTGCCAGCAGCACATCATCTAGCACAGATACGCAGTATTTT. It specifies CASSTSSSTDTQYF.